This passage covers 10 T cell receptor beta chains from one sample sequenced in a study of CD8+ T cells in alopecia areata. RNA was extracted and reverse transcribed into cDNA as the sequencing template. TCRdb's table, derived via immunoSEQ multiplex PCR, lists solely in-frame clones and lacks some. Here the sample spans roughly 280,000 clones, 60% being singletons. Treatment denoted: oral pan-JAK inhibitor, 5-10 mg twice daily. Sequenced here: CD4+ T cells sorted from blood, sampled around week 54, from a patient treated with tofacitinib. These receptors were collected from a human donor with alopecia areata.

The CDR3 DNA reads as TGTGCCAGCAGTGATAACAGCAACTATGGCTACACCTTC. Translation: CASSDNSNYGYTF. The chain uses TRBV2 and TRBJ1-2, with D unresolved. The CDR3 totals 13 residues. V lost 3 bases and J lost 2, with 7 bases in between. Germline CDR1 and CDR2: SNHLY and FYNNEI. Full variable domain (remainder filled in from reference TRBV2 and TRBJ1-2): EPEVTQTPSHQVTQMGQEVILRCVPISNHLYFYWYRQILGQKVEFLVSFYNNEISEKSEIFDDQFSVERPDGSNFTLKIRSTKLEDSAMYFCASSDNSNYGYTFGSGTRLTVV.

Of note for this clone: Possible read error: a much larger clone is one base away. CDR3 protein: CASSERSGGTDTQYF. CDR3 coding DNA: TGTGCCAGCAGTGAAAGGAGCGGGGGCACAGATACGCAGTATTTT. The chain recombines TRBV2 with TRBJ2-3; 7 nucleotides line up with TRBD2. The V segment lost 2 bases and the J segment 1 base; nucleotides outside the gene matches: 3. Germline loops: CDR1 SNHLY, CDR2 FYNNEI. This CDR3 contains 15 residues.

In its sample, this clone was seen a few times. Likely a read error: the CDR3 ends without its conserved phenylalanine or tryptophan. No DNA is shown, since the ends of the CDR3 on it are uncertain; the CDR3 is the one TCRdb lists. V is TRBV21-1 and J is TRBJ1-3; the table names TRBD1, a call not compared with the DNA. TRBV21-1 is tagged as a pseudogene. Counting both end residues, the CDR3 totals 11 amino acids. The CDR3 spells CASSNPWTGPS.

The chain links TRBV18 to TRBJ2-1; no clear D. Germline lookup yields CDR1 KGHSH and CDR2 LQKENI. The CDR3 covers 15 residues. Trimming removed 3 bases from V and 0 bases from J, with 9 bases in between. Here the CDR3 reads CASSPRLTSYNEQFF. The CDR3 DNA follows: TGTGCCAGCTCACCTCGACTGACCTCCTACAATGAGCAGTTCTTC.

This chain links TRBV30 with TRBJ1-1; perhaps TRBD1 as D (5 bases). The germline CDR1 and CDR2 sequences are GTSNPN and SVGIG (reference sequence). V was pared by 4 bases and J by 5 bases, with 14 bases between. This CDR3 comprises 13 residues. The CDR3 bases are TGTGCCTGGACCAAGACAGCTACGACTGAAGCTTTCTTT. As protein: CAWTKTATTEAFF. Full variable domain (remainder filled in from reference TRBV30 and TRBJ1-1): SQTIHQWPATLVQPVGSPLSLECTVEGTSNPNLYWYRQAAGRGLQLLFYSVGIGQISSEVPQNLSASRPQDRQFILSSKKLLLSDSGFYLCAWTKTATTEAFFGQGTRLTVV.

Regarding this clone: A read error may be the cause here, since a much bigger clone is one base away. The chain uses TRBV5-4 and TRBJ2-3; D is ambiguous. V lost 0 bases, J lost 1 base, and 3 bases lay in between. Per germline, CDR1 SGHNT and CDR2 YYREEE (reference sequence). The CDR3 has 13 residues. The CDR3 loop reads CASSLGGTDTQYF. CDR3 coding DNA: TGTGCCAGCAGCTTGGGTGGCACAGATACGCAGTATTTT.

V and J are TRBV6-5 and TRBJ2-7, with D perhaps assigned TRBD1 or TRBD2 (5 bases each). Germline V gene sequence: CDR1 MNHEY, CDR2 SVGAGI. CDR3 length equals 13 residues. V lost 4 bases to trimming and J lost 6 bases, with 13 bases between them. As DNA, the CDR3 is TGTGCCAGCAGTTCCCGGGGCCGGGGCGAGCAGTACTTC. Amino acid sequence: CASSSRGRGEQYF.

The chain has TRBV5-1 and TRBJ2-7; D may be TRBD1 (6 bases). CDR1 is SGHRS and CDR2 is YFSETQ in the germline V gene. The CDR3 contains 14 residues. Trimming took 0 bases from V and 2 from J, leaving 9 bases between them. DNA of the CDR3: TGCGCCAGCAGCTTGGGTGGACAGACCTACGAGCAGTACTTC. Protein product: CASSLGGQTYEQYF. The whole variable domain, remainder taken from reference TRBV5-1 and TRBJ2-7, is KAGVTQTPRYLIKTRGQQVTLSCSPISGHRSVSWYQQTPGQGLQFLFEYFSETQRNKGNFPGRFSGRQFSNSRSEMNVSTLELGDSALYLCASSLGGQTYEQYFGPGTRLTVT.

This clone was detected only a few times. The chain has TRBV10-3 and TRBJ1-1; D gene ambiguous. The ends were cut back, 0 bases at V and 1 base at J, with 6 bases in the middle. CDR1 and CDR2 from the germline V gene are ENHRY and SYGVKD. CDR3 size: 14 residues. CDR3 sequence reads: CAISESGGNTEAFF. The CDR3 bases are TGTGCCATCAGTGAGTCCGGAGGGAACACTGAAGCTTTCTTT.

This chain connects TRBV29-1 to TRBJ2-5, with TRBD1 matching 9 bases. Losses at the gene ends were 7 bases for V and 1 base for J; bases not matched to a gene: 7. CDR3 length equals 14 residues. Germline V gives CDR1 SQVTM, CDR2 ANQGSEA. The CDR3 spells CSAGDRAPQETQYF. CDR3 DNA sequence: TGCAGCGCCGGGGACAGGGCCCCCCAAGAGACCCAGTACTTC.